Listed below are T cell receptor beta chains from one sample, sequenced in a study of shared clonotypes between healthy human individuals. Only in-frame clones appear in the TCRdb table, and some are missing; sequencing was by immunoSEQ multiplex PCR. The sample has approximately 2,200,000 clones, approximately 94% seen once. The sequencing sample was made of naive CD8+ T cells from PBMCs. All receptors come from a man younger than 35 in good health. Some clones in this sample may be carry-over from other donors' samples. CDR3s include the opening cysteine and the closing phenylalanine or tryptophan. D genes are given only for firm matches. Some rows mark clone size as missing; the rest say once, few, many or name a class of expanded clone.

TRBJ2-2,.,TRBD1,TRBV11-2,TGTGCCAGCAGCTTTACAGGGGGACCCGGGGAGCTGTTTTTT,CASSFTGGPGELFF
TRBJ1-2,.,.,TRBV15,TGTGCCACCAGCAGAGATCTTGGTGCAGGGAGCAGTAACTATGGCTACACCTTC,CATSRDLGAGSSNYGYTF
TRBJ1-1,.,TRBD1,TRBV9,TGTGCCAGCAGCGTAGCTGGTACAGGGGGCGGGACTGAAGCTTTCTTT,CASSVAGTGGGTEAFF
TRBJ2-1,.,TRBD2,TRBV6-5,TGTGCCAGCAGTTTCACGGGACTAGCGGGAGATGAGCAGTTCTTC,CASSFTGLAGDEQFF
TRBJ1-3,.,.,TRBV7-6,TGTGCCAGCAGCCCCGCCGCCAGGTGGGAGCTCGGGGTCTCTGGAAACACCATATATTTT,CASSPAARWELGVSGNTIYF
TRBJ1-1,.,.,TRBV7-2,TGTGCCAGCAGCTTCTGGGCGGATGAAGCTTTCTTT,CASSFWADEAFF
TRBJ2-1,.,TRBD1,TRBV28,TGTGCCAGCAGTCCTCACCGGGACAGGGTCTACAATGAGCAGTTCTTC,CASSPHRDRVYNEQFF
TRBJ2-1,few,.,TRBV7-9,TGTGCCAGCAGCTTAGGGTTGGCGGATGAGCAGTTCTTC,CASSLGLADEQFF
TRBJ2-2,.,.,TRBV9,TGTGCCAGCAGCGGGAGTCCCGGGGAGCTGTTTTTT,CASSGSPGELFF
TRBJ1-2,.,.,TRBV6-4,TGTGCCAGCAGGCCGGGATGGGACTATGGCTACACCTTC,CASRPGWDYGYTF
TRBJ1-2,.,TRBD1,TRBV27,TGTGCCAGCAGTAGGACAGGGGACGGCTACACCTTC,CASSRTGDGYTF
TRBJ1-1,.,TRBD1,TRBV27,TGTGCCAGCAGTCCCGGCGCGGGACAGCGACTGAACACTGAAGCTTTCTTT,CASSPGAGQRLNTEAFF
TRBJ1-5,.,TRBD1,TRBV9,TGTGCCAGCGGACAGGGAAATAATCAGCCCCAGCATTTT,CASGQGNNQPQHF
TRBJ2-1,.,TRBD2,TRBV4-1,TGCGCCAGCAGCCGAAAGCCTGGGACTAGCGGGAGCGATGAGCAGTTCTTC,CASSRKPGTSGSDEQFF
TRBJ1-1,.,.,TRBV9,TGTGCCAGCAGCCCACGGGGTTTGAACACTGAAGCTTTCTTT,CASSPRGLNTEAFF
TRBJ2-2,.,TRBD2,TRBV4-2,TGTGCCAGCAGCCAAGGGGCGGGAGGGGACACCGGGGAGCTGTTTTTT,CASSQGAGGDTGELFF
TRBJ1-5,.,TRBD1,TRBV30,TGTGCCTGGAGTTGGACAGGGGGGAGCAATCAGCCCCAGCATTTT,CAWSWTGGSNQPQHF
TRBJ1-4,.,.,TRBV11-2,TGTGCCAGCAGCTTAGATCGGTGGGGGGGCAGGGAAAAACTGTTTTTT,CASSLDRWGGREKLFF
TRBJ1-6,.,.,TRBV4-1,TGCGCCAGCAGCCAAGAAGAAGGGTGGAGTGGATATAATTCACCCCTCCACTTT,CASSQEEGWSGYNSPLHF
TRBJ2-3,.,.,TRBV7-9,TGTGCCAGCAGCATACCTAGCAGGAGGCCAGATACGCAGTATTTT,CASSIPSRRPDTQYF
TRBJ1-5,.,.,TRBV14,TGTGCCAGCAGCCAAGAAGGGAGTCAGCCCCAGCATTTT,CASSQEGSQPQHF
TRBJ2-7,.,.,TRBV13,TGTGCCAGCAGCCCGAGACAGGTTTCCTACGAGCAGTACTTC,CASSPRQVSYEQYF
TRBJ2-7,.,.,TRBV12-5,TGTGCTAGTGGTTTAGAAAGTTACGAGCAGTACTTC,CASGLESYEQYF